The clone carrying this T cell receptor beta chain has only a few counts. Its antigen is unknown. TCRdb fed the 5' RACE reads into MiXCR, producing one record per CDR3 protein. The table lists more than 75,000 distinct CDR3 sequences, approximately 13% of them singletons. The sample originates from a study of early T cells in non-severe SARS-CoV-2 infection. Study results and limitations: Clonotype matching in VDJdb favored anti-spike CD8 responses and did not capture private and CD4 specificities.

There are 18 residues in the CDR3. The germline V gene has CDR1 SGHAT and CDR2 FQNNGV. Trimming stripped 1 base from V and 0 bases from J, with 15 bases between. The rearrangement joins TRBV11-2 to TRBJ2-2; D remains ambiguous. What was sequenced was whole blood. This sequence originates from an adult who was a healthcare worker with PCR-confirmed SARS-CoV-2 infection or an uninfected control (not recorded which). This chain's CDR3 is CASSLVPAMTANTGELFF. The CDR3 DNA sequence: TGTGCCAGCAGCTTAGTGCCGGCCATGACCGCGAACACCGGGGAGCTGTTTTTT.